These 30 T cell receptor beta chains share one sample of origin, sequenced in a study of regulatory dendritic cells for organ transplantation. Repertoires were generated with immunoSEQ multiplex PCR, while TCRdb's copy carries only in-frame clones and drops some. Seen here are 30,000 or so clones, around 82% observed once, and the top ten hold approximately 0.43%. The source material was naive CD8+ T cells from blood. Described subset: CD45RA+ naive T cells. The receptors were gathered from a human donor in good health.

V is TRBV5-5 and J is TRBJ2-1, with 8 bases fitting TRBD2. Germline CDR1 reads SGHKS; CDR2 reads YYEKEE (reference sequence). V was pared by 0 bases and J by 9 bases, with 8 bases of the junction left unmatched. This CDR3 comprises 15 residues. CDR3 DNA sequence: TGTGCCAGCAGCTTGGATGGGACTAGGGGCGGTGAGCAGTTCTTC. Its protein product is CASSLDGTRGGEQFF.

This clone was observed a handful of times. V and J are TRBV19 and TRBJ2-1; 11 positions agree with TRBD2. The germline gives CDR1 LNHDA, CDR2 SQIVND (reference sequence). The CDR3 sequence is 13 residues long. V was clipped by 6 bases and J by 7 bases; unmatched bases: 2. The CDR3 loop reads CASRLAGANEQFF. DNA for the CDR3: TGTGCCAGTAGACTAGCGGGGGCGAATGAGCAGTTCTTC.

This CDR3 is CASSLKGDTEAFF. The CDR3 DNA reads as TGTGCCAGCAGCTTGAAAGGGGACACTGAAGCTTTCTTT. The gene calls are TRBV5-6 and TRBJ1-1, with D maybe TRBD1 (5 bases). CDR3 length: 13 residues. Trimming removed 1 base from V and 3 bases from J, with 7 bases in between. CDR1 is SGHDT, CDR2 YYEEEE, per germline.

This clone was counted once. The chain is built from TRBV13 and TRBJ1-6, with 9 bases fitting TRBD1. Germline V gene sequence: CDR1 PRHDT, CDR2 FYEKMQ (reference sequence). J lost 7 bases, V lost 4 bases, and 5 bases had no gene match. The CDR3 spans 15 residues. The CDR3 DNA reads TGTGCCAGCAGCTCCGGGACAGGGCCCAATTCACCCCTCCACTTT. Amino acids: CASSSGTGPNSPLHF. The variable domain in full, completed from reference TRBV13 and TRBJ1-6, reads AAGVIQSPRHLIKEKRETATLKCYPIPRHDTVYWYQQGPGQDPQFLISFYEKMQSDKGSIPDRFSAQQFSDYHSELNMSSLELGDSALYFCASSSGTGPNSPLHFGNGTRLTVT.

This clone turned up a few times. DNA of the CDR3: TGTGCCAGCAGCTTGGGAAGGACAGGGAGAACTGAAGCTTTCTTT. Its translation: CASSLGRTGRTEAFF. The J gene is TRBJ1-1, the V gene TRBV5-4; TRBD1 aligns across 8 bases. Germline trimming cut 0 bases from V and 5 bases from J; bases unmatched to any gene: 6. CDR3 length: 15 amino acids. CDR1 and CDR2 (germline): SGHNT, YYREEE (reference sequence). Based on the CDR3 plus reference TRBV5-4 and TRBJ1-1, the full variable domain is ETGVTQSPTHLIKTRGQQVTLRCSSQSGHNTVSWYQQALGQGPQFIFQYYREEENGRGNFPPRFSGLQFPNYSSELNVNALELDDSALYLCASSLGRTGRTEAFFGQGTRLTVV.

V is TRBV4-3 and J is TRBJ2-1; D is uncertain. Looked up from germline, CDR1 is LGHNA and CDR2 is YSLEER. The length of the CDR3 is 14 residues. Trimming removed 0 bases from V and 9 bases from J, with 12 bases in between. CDR3 loop: CASSQDKQNSEQFF. For the CDR3, the DNA is TGCGCCAGCAGCCAAGATAAACAGAACAGTGAGCAGTTCTTC.

V usage is TRBV11-3 and J usage is TRBJ2-5; 16 bases are shared with TRBD2. The germline V gene encodes CDR1 SGHNT and CDR2 YENEEA. The CDR3 runs to 18 residues. V shed 5 bases, J shed 2 bases, and the junction held 8 bases outside the gene matches. CDR3 sequence reads: CASSPGLAGGPGQETQYF. The CDR3 DNA follows: TGTGCCAGCAGCCCGGGACTAGCGGGGGGGCCGGGGCAAGAGACCCAGTACTTC. Drawing the rest from reference TRBV11-3 and TRBJ2-5, the complete variable domain is EAGVVQSPRYKIIEKKQPVAFWCNPISGHNTLYWYLQNLGQGPELLIRYENEEAVDDSQLPKDRFSAERLKGVDSTLKIQPAELGDSAVYLCASSPGLAGGPGQETQYFGPGTRLLVL.

The chain combines TRBV7-2 with TRBJ2-3; weak D call: TRBD2 (5 bases). Trimming took off 1 base at V and 2 bases at J, with 10 bases between the two ends. The germline gives CDR1 SGHTA, CDR2 FQGNSA. This CDR3 is built from 15 residues. The CDR3 nucleotides read TGTGCCAGCAGCTTAGGGGTGACTAACACAGATACGCAGTATTTT. This gives the protein CASSLGVTNTDTQYF.

The V call is TRBV19, the J call TRBJ1-1, with a possible D match to TRBD1 (5 bases). The CDR3 is made up of 12 amino acids. The germline CDR1 and CDR2 sequences are LNHDA and SQIVND (reference sequence). Trimming took off 8 bases at V and 6 bases at J, with 13 bases between the two ends. The CDR3 region has the DNA TGTGCCAGTGGGATTGGGGGGGCTGAAGCTTTCTTT. Protein product: CASGIGGAEAFF.

The rearrangement links TRBV5-5 to TRBJ2-3; 10 nucleotides match TRBD2. This CDR3 has 15 residues. J was trimmed by 2 bases and V by 3 bases; bases with no gene match: 3. Germline-derived CDR1 and CDR2 are SGHKS and YYEKEE (reference sequence). The CDR3 reads CASSSLAGTTDTQYF. The DNA for the CDR3 is TGTGCCAGCAGCTCACTAGCGGGGACCACAGATACGCAGTATTTT. The full variable domain, completed using reference TRBV5-5 and TRBJ2-3, is DAGVTQSPTHLIKTRGQQVTLRCSPISGHKSVSWYQQVLGQGPQFIFQYYEKEERGRGNFPDRFSARQFPNYSSELNVNALLLGDSALYLCASSSLAGTTDTQYFGPGTRLTVL.

V gene TRBV5-6 combines with J gene TRBJ1-1; D not resolved. This CDR3 contains 14 residues. V lost 1 base and J 1 base, leaving 8 bases between the germline ends. In germline, CDR1 is SGHDT, CDR2 YYEEEE. CDR3 sequence: CASSLPRWNTEAFF. The CDR3 nucleotides read TGTGCCAGCAGCTTGCCCCGGTGGAACACTGAAGCTTTCTTT.

CDR3 sequence reads: CAISDSPGQGNNEQFF. CDR3 in DNA: TGTGCCATCAGTGATTCCCCGGGACAGGGGAACAATGAGCAGTTCTTC. The chain has TRBV10-3 and TRBJ2-1, with 10 nucleotides matching TRBD1. There are 16 residues in the CDR3. CDR1 and CDR2 (germline): ENHRY, SYGVKD. Losses at the gene ends were 3 bases for V and 5 bases for J; bases not matched to a gene: 7.

The V call is TRBV14, the J call TRBJ2-2; TRBD2 matches at 8 bases. Losses at the gene ends were 3 bases for V and 1 base for J; bases not matched to a gene: 4. The CDR3 length is 16 residues. Germline values: CDR1 SGHDN, CDR2 FVKESK. CDR3 in amino acids: CASSHRRGVNTGELFF. DNA for the CDR3: TGTGCCAGCAGCCACCGGCGGGGGGTGAACACCGGGGAGCTGTTTTTT.

The J gene is TRBJ1-2, the V gene TRBV6-8, with 7 bases lining up with TRBD1. Trimming removed 1 base from V and 0 bases from J; junction bases left unmatched: 2. The germline V gene has CDR1 MNHGY and CDR2 SAAAGT. The CDR3 has 15 residues. For the CDR3, the DNA is TGTGCCAGCAGTTACTGGACAGGCACTAACTATGGCTACACCTTC. Protein: CASSYWTGTNYGYTF.

Only one count was recorded for this clone. The CDR3 sequence is CASSSRQGNYEQYF. CDR3 bases: TGTGCCAGCAGCTCGCGACAGGGAAACTACGAGCAGTACTTC. The V call is TRBV7-9, the J call TRBJ2-7; TRBD1 matches 7 bases. The CDR3 has 14 amino acids. CDR1 and CDR2 (germline): SEHNR, FQNEAQ (reference sequence). V trimming: 4 bases; J trimming: 3 bases; junction bases outside the gene matches: 6.

The chain carries TRBV4-2 and TRBJ2-3, with 8 bases fitting TRBD2. The CDR3 totals 17 residues. J gave up 4 bases and V 1 base, and 10 bases lay outside the gene matches. Germline assignment: CDR1 LGHNA and CDR2 YNFKEQ. CDR3 nucleotide sequence: TGTGCCAGCAGCCAAGCCCCCTCAACGGGGGGGGCAGATACGCAGTATTTT. Protein: CASSQAPSTGGADTQYF.

The chain is built from TRBV2 and TRBJ2-1; 15 bases agree with TRBD2. V was pared by 5 bases and J by 7 bases, with 12 bases of the junction left unmatched. The CDR3 totals 18 residues. Germline-derived CDR1 and CDR2 are SNHLY and FYNNEI. CDR3 coding DNA: TGTGCCAGCAGTCGGACTAGCGGGGGGGCCGTACGGGGGAATGAGCAGTTCTTC. Its protein is CASSRTSGGAVRGNEQFF.

The rearrangement links TRBV2 to TRBJ1-1; tentatively, D is TRBD1 (5 bases). Per the germline V gene, CDR1 is SNHLY and CDR2 is FYNNEI. This CDR3 is 12 amino acids long. V lost 1 base to trimming and J lost 7 bases, with 7 bases between them. The CDR3 reads CASSEGDYEAFF. The CDR3 DNA sequence: TGTGCCAGCAGTGAAGGGGACTATGAAGCTTTCTTT.

The V gene is TRBV7-9, the J gene TRBJ1-2; 8 nucleotides agree with TRBD1. V dropped 4 bases and J dropped 8; count of bases not matched to a gene: 9. Per germline, CDR1 SEHNR and CDR2 FQNEAQ (reference sequence). There are 14 residues in the CDR3. CDR3: CASSSQGAQRGYTF. CDR3 coding DNA: TGTGCCAGCAGCTCCCAGGGGGCTCAGAGAGGCTACACCTTC.

There are a few counts of this clone. This chain connects TRBV2 to TRBJ1-2; perhaps TRBD1 as D (5 bases). Trimming removed 6 bases at V and 0 bases at J, with 17 bases between. The CDR3 sequence is 16 residues long. Per germline, CDR1 SNHLY and CDR2 FYNNEI. DNA for the CDR3: TGTGCCAGCAGAACTAAACTACAGGAGACTAACTATGGCTACACCTTC. It specifies CASRTKLQETNYGYTF.

The chain links TRBV7-9 to TRBJ2-4; 8 bases map to TRBD1. CDR3 length: 17 residues. Trimming cost V 5 bases and J 2 bases; bases outside gene matches: 11. CDR1 is SEHNR and CDR2 is FQNEAQ in the germline V gene (reference sequence). CDR3 in DNA: TGTGCCAGCAGCCCGATGGGGCAGGGGGCGACCAAAAACATTCAGTACTTC. This translates into CASSPMGQGATKNIQYF.

The chain carries TRBV4-1 and TRBJ2-5, with 9 nucleotides matching TRBD2. The CDR3 spans 17 residues. Trimming cost V 0 bases and J 2 bases; bases outside gene matches: 7. The germline gives CDR1 MGHRA, CDR2 YSYEKL. The CDR3 nucleotides read TGCGCCAGCAGCCAAGAAAGAGCTAGCGGGGATCAAGAGACCCAGTACTTC. It yields the protein CASSQERASGDQETQYF.

The rearrangement links TRBV14 to TRBJ2-7, with D maybe TRBD2 (7 bases). With 4 bases removed from V and 1 base from J, the gap between germline ends came to 14 bases. This CDR3 is built from 15 residues. Germline CDR1 reads SGHDN; CDR2 reads FVKESK. CDR3 amino acids: CASSRGGRWSYEQYF. In nucleotides, the CDR3 is TGTGCCAGCAGCCGCGGGGGCCGGTGGTCCTACGAGCAGTACTTC.

The chain combines TRBV4-3 with TRBJ2-5; TRBD2 matches at 10 bases. This CDR3 has 15 amino acids. The ends lost 3 bases at V and 5 bases at J; junction bases unmatched: 6. Germline CDR1 reads LGHNA; CDR2 reads YSLEER. The chain's CDR3 is CASSQGAGGLETQYF. The CDR3 bases are TGCGCCAGCAGCCAGGGAGCGGGGGGGCTGGAGACCCAGTACTTC.

The rearrangement links TRBV18 to TRBJ2-7; 9 bases are a match to TRBD2. The germline CDR1 and CDR2 sequences are KGHSH and LQKENI. The CDR3 loop spans 14 amino acids. Germline trimming cut 2 bases from V and 4 bases from J; bases unmatched to any gene: 3. The CDR3 loop is CASSPGGGAYEQYF. The DNA for the CDR3 is TGTGCCAGCTCACCAGGCGGGGGGGCGTACGAGCAGTACTTC. The variable domain in full, with the rest retrieved from reference TRBV18 and TRBJ2-7, is NAGVMQNPRHLVRRRGQEARLRCSPMKGHSHVYWYRQLPEEGLKFMVYLQKENIIDESGMPKERFSAEFPKEGPSILRIQQVVRGDSAAYFCASSPGGGAYEQYFGPGTRLTVT.

This chain uses TRBV2 with TRBJ2-4; the D gene is possibly TRBD2 (6 bases). The CDR3 contains 15 residues. CDR1 is SNHLY, CDR2 FYNNEI, per germline. Trimming took 2 bases from V and 0 from J, leaving 8 bases between them. CDR3 nucleotide sequence: TGTGCCAGCAGTGAATGGGGACTAGCCAAAAACATTCAGTACTTC. Its protein is CASSEWGLAKNIQYF.

Concerning this clone itself: This specimen includes other DNA sequences encoding the same CDR3. The gene calls are TRBV7-9 and TRBJ2-1, with D possibly being TRBD2 (5 bases). Trimming removed 2 bases from V and 9 bases from J, with 5 bases in between. There are 11 residues in the CDR3. The germline gives CDR1 SEHNR, CDR2 FQNEAQ (reference sequence). CDR3 sequence: CASSLSGEQFF. The CDR3 DNA reads as TGTGCCAGCAGCTTAAGCGGTGAGCAGTTCTTC.

This clone was seen only once. The V call is TRBV10-3, the J call TRBJ1-4; 10 nucleotides align to TRBD1. The germline V gene encodes CDR1 ENHRY and CDR2 SYGVKD. This CDR3 is 14 amino acids long. With V trimmed by 3 bases and J by 7 bases, 2 bases remained unmatched. In DNA form, the CDR3 reads TGTGCCATCAGTGAAGGGGACAGGGGTGAAAAACTGTTTTTT. Translation: CAISEGDRGEKLFF.

This clone has only a few counts. The chain joins TRBV2 to TRBJ1-6; D not resolved. CDR3 size: 12 residues. V was cut by 8 bases and J by 7 bases, with 9 bases left in between. CDR1 and CDR2 from the germline V gene are SNHLY and FYNNEI. The CDR3 sequence: CASLYENSPLHF. The CDR3 DNA reads as TGTGCCAGCCTGTACGAGAATTCACCCCTCCACTTT. Combining the CDR3 with reference TRBV2 and TRBJ1-6 gives the whole variable domain EPEVTQTPSHQVTQMGQEVILRCVPISNHLYFYWYRQILGQKVEFLVSFYNNEISEKSEIFDDQFSVERPDGSNFTLKIRSTKLEDSAMYFCASLYENSPLHFGNGTRLTVT.

There are a few counts of this clone. The chain links TRBV9 to TRBJ1-4; the match to TRBD1 covers 7 bases. The CDR3 is 15 amino acids. The germline V gene has CDR1 SGDLS and CDR2 YYNGEE. V was pared by 5 bases and J by 7 bases, with 11 bases of the junction left unmatched. Here the CDR3 DNA reads TGTGCCAGCAGTACAAGACAGGGCTCCGGTGAAAAACTGTTTTTT. Amino acid sequence: CASSTRQGSGEKLFF.